This entry lists 19 T cell receptor beta chains sequenced from one sample in a study of tumor and adjacent non-tumor tissue in lung cancer. RNA was extracted from bulk tissue without any cell sorting. TCRbeta libraries were built with three rounds of nested PCR, modified from ARM-PCR. TCRdb reprocessed the multiplex PCR reads with MiXCR, giving one entry per CDR3 protein. The top ten clones hold around 13% of a sample with about 120,000 distinct CDR3 sequences, 66% of them seen once. The sample comprised lung tumor tissue. These receptors came from a man aged 25 to 40 with non-small cell lung cancer.

This clonotype was observed a single time. Its ends do not fully match the called genes, so a read error is possible. The chain uses TRBV11-1 and TRBJ2-3; maybe TRBD2 (6 bases). CDR1 is SGHAT and CDR2 is FQDESV in the germline V gene (reference sequence). CDR3 length equals 15 residues. The CDR3 loop reads CDSSLVSGDQDTQYF. In DNA form, the CDR3 reads TGTGACAGCAGCTTAGTCTCGGGGGACCAAGATACACAGTATTTT.

As to this clonotype: A single base separates this from a much larger clone, so it may be a read error. The chain links TRBV24-1 to TRBJ2-2; 7 bases map to TRBD1. This CDR3 has 15 amino acids. CDR1 is KGHDR and CDR2 is SFDVKD in the germline V gene. CDR3 protein: CTTSDFYRGTGELFF. As DNA, the CDR3 is TGTACCACCAGTGATTTCTACAGGGGAACCGGGGAGCTGTTTTTT.

This chain connects TRBV5-5 to TRBJ2-5; 8 bases line up with TRBD1. V dropped 6 bases and J dropped 14; count of bases not matched to a gene: 21. From germline, CDR1 is SGHKS and CDR2 YYEKEE (reference sequence). The CDR3 has 15 amino acids. CDR3 sequence: CASNLGDRGWETLYF. The CDR3 nucleotides are TGTGCCAGCAACTTAGGTGACAGGGGTTGGGAGACCCTATACTTC. Looking up the rest from reference TRBV5-5 and TRBJ2-5 gives the full variable domain: DAGVTQSPTHLIKTRGQQVTLRCSPISGHKSVSWYQQVLGQGPQFIFQYYEKEERGRGNFPDRFSARQFPNYSSELNVNALLLGDSALYLCASNLGDRGWETLYFGPGTRLLVL.

About this clonotype: As the CDR3 is not closed by the conserved phenylalanine or tryptophan, this likely results from a read error. Because the CDR3's place on the DNA is in doubt, the DNA is left out and the CDR3 is given as listed by TCRdb. The J gene is TRBJ1-2, the V gene TRBV11-2; the D call TRBD1 from the table was never checked on the DNA. Germline loops: CDR1 SGHAT, CDR2 FQNNGV. Both ends counted, the CDR3 spans 12 residues. The chain's CDR3 is CASGQGGNGYTI.

Regarding this clonotype: A much larger clone differs from this one at a single base, so this may be a read error. The rearrangement links TRBV12-3 or TRBV12-4 to TRBJ1-1; maybe TRBD1 (6 bases). This CDR3 is 15 amino acids long. The CDR3 here is CASSAPGGRDTESFF. The CDR3 nucleotides read TGTGCCAGCAGTGCCCCCGGGGGCCGTGATACTGAATCTTTCTTT.

This clonotype was detected once. This may stem from a read error, because a much larger clone lies one nucleotide away. The gene calls are TRBV6-1 and TRBJ2-6; D possibly corresponds to TRBD1 (6 bases). The CDR3 totals 16 residues. The V gene lost 0 bases and the J gene lost 5 bases, with 11 bases spanning the gap. Germline values: CDR1 MNHNS, CDR2 SASEGT. Here the CDR3 reads CASSEAYRARANVLTF. The CDR3 DNA sequence: TGTGCCAGCAGTGAAGCGTACAGGGCTAGGGCCAACGTCCTGACTTTC.

In regard to this clonotype: The germline gene is not matched at one end of the junction; a read error may be the cause. The gene calls are TRBV11-1 and TRBJ2-1, with D possibly being TRBD2 (6 bases). The CDR3 contains 15 residues. Looked up from germline, CDR1 is SGHAT and CDR2 is FQDESV (reference sequence). CDR3 residues: CASSLGGNSYNEQLF. The CDR3 DNA is TGTGCCAGCAGCTTAGGCGGGAACTCCTACAATGAGCAGTTATTC.

This clonotype was seen more than once but under ten times. Given a much more abundant clone one base away, this may be a read error. The gene calls are TRBV6-1 and TRBJ1-1; 8 nucleotides agree with TRBD1. The V segment lost 8 bases and the J segment 10 bases; nucleotides outside the gene matches: 9. CDR1 is MNHNS, CDR2 SASEGT, per germline. The CDR3 spans 12 residues. The CDR3 DNA reads as TGTGCCAGCTCTTGGGACAGGAATGGAGCTTTCTTT. Translation gives CASSWDRNGAFF.

Comments on this clonotype: One end of the junction does not line up with germline, which may come from a read error. This chain connects TRBV20-1 to TRBJ2-7, with 7 positions matching TRBD1. This CDR3 has 13 residues. Germline-derived CDR1 and CDR2 are DFQATT and SNEGSKA (reference sequence). This CDR3 is CSAREDRISEQYF. CDR3 in DNA: TGCAGTGCTAGAGAGGACAGGATATCCGAGCAGTATTTC.

On this clonotype itself: Its ends do not fully match the called genes, so a read error is possible. The chain employs TRBV4-1 and TRBJ2-1; 11 nucleotides align to TRBD2. The CDR3 runs to 15 residues. CDR1 is MGHRA and CDR2 is YSYEKL in the germline V gene. CDR3 protein: CDSSRGLAGLPKQFF. Here the CDR3 DNA reads TGCGACAGCAGCCGAGGACTAGCGGGCCTTCCCAAGCAGTTCTTT.

Turning to this clonotype: Given a much more abundant clone one base away, this may be a read error. This likely comes from a read error, as the CDR3 has no conserved phenylalanine or tryptophan at its end. The chain joins TRBV29-1 to TRBJ2-5; D gene unclear. Germline CDR1 SQVTM, CDR2 ANQGSEA. CDR3 length: 11 amino acids. Trimming took off 3 bases at V and 7 bases at J, with 9 bases between the two ends. This chain's CDR3 is CSVEGNRTQYS. As DNA, the CDR3 is TGCAGCGTTGAGGGGAATAGGACCCAGTACTCC.

In its sample, this clonotype was seen once. Germline is not matched at one junction end, which may reflect a read error. The chain has TRBV6-2 or TRBV6-3 and TRBJ1-5; D gene unclear. The CDR3 runs to 16 residues. Germline CDR1 is MNHEY and CDR2 is SVGEGT. This CDR3 is CANSYSIPQASWPQHF. The DNA for the CDR3 is TGTGCCAACAGTTACTCGATTCCCCAGGCTTCCTGGCCCCAGCATTTT.

This clonotype showed up just once. This sequence may be a read error, since a much larger clone differs from it by one base. J is TRBJ1-6 and V is TRBV12-3 or TRBV12-4; D not certain. The CDR3 covers 16 residues. CDR3 nucleotide sequence: TGTGTCAGCAGTAGAGGTACCCCCGTTTTGGGTTCACCCCTCCACTTT. This sequence encodes CVSSRGTPVLGSPLHF.

This clonotype came up a few times. This chain links TRBV7-2 with TRBJ1-5; tentative D call: TRBD1 (5 bases). The V end was cut by 1 base, the J end by 7 bases, with 5 bases between. Germline loops: CDR1 SGHTA, CDR2 FQGNSA. The CDR3 runs to 12 residues. CDR3 DNA: TGTGCCAGCAGCTTAGGGGGCCAGCCCCAGCATTTT. This translates into CASSLGGQPQHF.

This clonotype has ten or more counts. CDR3 nucleotides: TGTGCCAGCAGCTATAAGAGAACCGGGGAGCTGTTTTTT. Protein sequence: CASSYKRTGELFF. This sequence joins TRBV11-2 and TRBJ2-2; D call uncertain. The CDR3 sequence is 13 residues long. Germline-derived CDR1 and CDR2 are SGHAT and FQNNGV. The V gene lost 4 bases and the J gene lost 5 bases, with 8 bases spanning the gap.

As regards this clonotype: A much larger clone is a single base away; this may be a read error. The rearrangement uses TRBV20-1 and TRBJ2-7; 8 nucleotides line up with TRBD1. The CDR3 is 13 residues long. CDR1 and CDR2 (germline): DFQATT, SNEGSKA (reference sequence). The CDR3 DNA follows: TGCAGTGCTGACAGGGGTGATACCTACGAGCAGCACTTC. This translates into CSADRGDTYEQHF.

This clonotype came up many times. This sequence joins TRBV6-2 or TRBV6-3 and TRBJ2-5; 9 bases fit TRBD2. The CDR3 is 15 residues long. Germline CDR1 reads MNHEY; CDR2 reads SVGEGT. Trimming took 6 bases from V and 4 from J; bases not matched to a gene: 9. CDR3 nucleotide sequence: TGTGCCAGCAGCTCCTCCGGCGGGGGGGCAGAGACCCAGTACTTC. It codes for CASSSSGGGAETQYF.

Concerning this clonotype itself: A much bigger clone sits one base away, suggesting this may be a read error. The chain carries TRBV4-3 and TRBJ1-4; D might be TRBD1 (5 bases). The CDR3 is 16 amino acids. Germline values: CDR1 LGHNA, CDR2 YSLEER. The CDR3 nucleotides read TGCGCCAGCAGCCAAGATTCCGGGGCCGGTGGGGAAAAAGTGTTTTTT. Protein product: CASSQDSGAGGEKVFF.

J is TRBJ2-5 and V is TRBV6-5; possibly TRBD1 for D (6 bases). This CDR3 spans 16 amino acids. Germline V gives CDR1 MNHEY, CDR2 SVGAGI. V gave up 5 bases and J gave up 5 bases, with 21 bases separating them. CDR3 sequence: CASSRQVGESPETQYF. The CDR3 DNA sequence: TGTGCCAGCAGTCGACAGGTCGGGGAAAGCCCTGAGACCCAGTACTTC.